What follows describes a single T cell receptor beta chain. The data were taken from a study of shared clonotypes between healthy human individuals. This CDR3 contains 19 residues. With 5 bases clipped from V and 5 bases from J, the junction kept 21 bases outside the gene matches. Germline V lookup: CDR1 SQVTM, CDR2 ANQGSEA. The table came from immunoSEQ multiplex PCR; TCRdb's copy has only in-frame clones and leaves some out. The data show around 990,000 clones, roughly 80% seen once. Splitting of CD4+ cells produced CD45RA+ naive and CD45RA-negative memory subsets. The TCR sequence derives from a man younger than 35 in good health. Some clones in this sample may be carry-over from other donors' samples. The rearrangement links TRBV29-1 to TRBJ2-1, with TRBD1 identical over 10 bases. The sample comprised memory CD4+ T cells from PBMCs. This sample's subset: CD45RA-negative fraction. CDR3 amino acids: CSVSRQGAFWDQENNEQFF. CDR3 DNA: TGCAGCGTTTCACGACAGGGGGCCTTCTGGGACCAAGAAAACAATGAGCAGTTCTTC.